These 30 T cell receptor beta chains originate from one sample sequenced in a study of T cell clones after liver transplantation. Assay used: immunoSEQ multiplex PCR; TCRdb lists only in-frame clones, some missing. This sample carries over 70,000 clones, 75% to 85% of them seen once, and the ten largest clones take about 0.79%. This material consisted of CD4+ T cells from blood, taken 12 months after liver transplant. The origin of the receptors is a human patient who received a liver transplant. Some T cells here may be from the graft donor.

V gene TRBV5-6 combines with J gene TRBJ2-5; D unclear. Deletions cut 1 base from V and 3 bases from J, with 4 bases between. CDR1 is SGHDT, CDR2 YYEEEE, per germline. The CDR3 spans 12 residues. The CDR3 region has the DNA TGTGCCAGCAGCTTGAGAAAAGAGACCCAGTACTTC. Its translation: CASSLRKETQYF.

The CDR3, as DNA: TGCGCCAGCAGCTTGGGCCCCGGGGGAGAGCAGTACTTC. Translated: CASSLGPGGEQYF. J is TRBJ2-7 and V is TRBV5-1; TRBD2 might be the D (6 bases). CDR3 length equals 13 residues. Germline CDR1 SGHRS, CDR2 YFSETQ. V was pared by 0 bases and J by 7 bases, with 11 bases between.

CDR3 sequence reads: CASSERYSGGEAFF. DNA of the CDR3: TGTGCCAGCAGTGAGCGTTATTCTGGAGGTGAAGCTTTCTTT. The chain joins TRBV6-1 to TRBJ1-1; D unresolved. The CDR3 runs 14 residues. The V and J ends lost 3 bases and 7 bases respectively, with 15 bases between them. CDR1 and CDR2 (germline): MNHNS, SASEGT.

The sample holds a few counts of this clone. The V call is TRBV19, the J call TRBJ2-3; D gene unclear. In germline, CDR1 is LNHDA, CDR2 SQIVND (reference sequence). This CDR3 contains 17 residues. Trimming took 4 bases from V and 1 from J, leaving 18 bases between them. The CDR3 loop reads CASSKVEVKTRTDTQYF. Written as DNA, the CDR3 is TGTGCCAGTAGTAAGGTCGAGGTAAAGACACGCACAGATACGCAGTATTTT.

The CDR3 here is CASSYSMEDSPFF. CDR3 sequence (DNA): TGTGCCAGCAGTTACTCGATGGAGGACTCCCCGTTCTTC. This chain links TRBV6-6 with TRBJ2-1; D may be TRBD2 (5 bases). Deletions cut 0 bases from V and 15 bases from J, with 15 bases between. Germline V gene data show CDR1 as MNHNY and CDR2 as SVGAGI (reference sequence). The CDR3 runs to 13 residues.

This clone was seen ten or more times. The V call is TRBV6-5, the J call TRBJ2-2, with D unresolved. V shed 6 bases and J shed 3 bases, with 5 bases lying between them. This CDR3 contains 12 residues. CDR1 and CDR2 (germline): MNHEY, SVGAGI. CDR3 protein: CASRSHTGELFF. The DNA of the CDR3 is TGTGCCAGCAGATCGCACACCGGGGAGCTGTTTTTT.

The chain is built from TRBV21-1 and TRBJ1-2. TRBV21-1 represents a pseudogene. The CDR3 extends over 14 amino acids. The CDR3 reads CASSLGTFGYGYTF. The CDR3 DNA sequence: TGTGCCAGCAGCCTAGGGACGTTTGGCTATGGCTACACCTTC.

The rearrangement uses TRBV15 and TRBJ1-3; no clear D gene. The CDR3 runs 15 residues. With 0 bases removed from V and 0 bases from J, the gap between germline ends came to 6 bases. CDR1 is LNHNV and CDR2 is YYDKDF in the germline V gene (reference sequence). DNA of the CDR3: TGTGCCACCAGCAGAGAGTTCAGCTCTGGAAACACCATATATTTT. Translated: CATSREFSSGNTIYF.

This clone was counted between two and nine times. This chain links TRBV28 with TRBJ1-2, with unresolved D. Germline V lookup: CDR1 MDHEN, CDR2 SYDVKM. This CDR3 is built from 15 residues. V gave up 6 bases and J gave up 5 bases, with 19 bases separating them. The CDR3 sequence: CASSERHLRGYGYTF. CDR3 coding DNA: TGTGCCAGCAGCGAACGGCACCTTAGAGGATATGGCTACACCTTC.

V gene TRBV28 combines with J gene TRBJ1-1, with TRBD1 as a possible D gene (6 bases). Trimming cost V 2 bases and J 4 bases, with 14 bases left between them. This CDR3 region has 15 residues. Germline values: CDR1 MDHEN, CDR2 SYDVKM. The CDR3 bases are TGTGCCAGCAGTTTAATAGCCGGGGGCTTCACTGAAGCTTTCTTT. Residues: CASSLIAGGFTEAFF.

This rearrangement joins TRBV28 to TRBJ1-1; D is uncertain. CDR1 and CDR2 from the germline V gene are MDHEN and SYDVKM. Trimming cost V 2 bases and J 2 bases, with 9 bases left between them. There are 14 residues in the CDR3. CDR3: CASSLPTPNTEAFF. The CDR3, as DNA: TGTGCCAGCAGTTTACCGACACCAAACACTGAAGCTTTCTTT.

The genes are TRBV7-2 and TRBJ1-5; no clear D gene. V lost 5 bases, J lost 3 bases, and 5 bases lay in between. Germline assignment: CDR1 SGHTA and CDR2 FQGNSA. This CDR3 comprises 12 residues. DNA of the CDR3: TGTGCCAGCAGCCATTACAATCAGCCCCAGCATTTT. Its translation: CASSHYNQPQHF.

This CDR3 is CASSESWSREDIQYF. The CDR3 DNA is TGCGCCAGCAGTGAGTCATGGTCGCGGGAGGACATTCAGTACTTC. This rearrangement joins TRBV10-2 to TRBJ2-4, with 8 bases matching TRBD2. V shed 0 bases, J shed 8 bases, and the junction held 6 bases outside the gene matches. This CDR3 comprises 15 residues. The germline CDR1 and CDR2 sequences are WSHSY and SAAADI.

CDR3: CASSSRQAWSYEQYF. The CDR3 coding sequence is TGCGCCAGCAGCTCAAGACAGGCTTGGAGCTACGAGCAGTACTTC. The chain recombines TRBV5-1 with TRBJ2-7; a possible D gene is TRBD1 (6 bases). This CDR3 comprises 15 residues. V was trimmed by 3 bases and J by 3 bases, leaving 16 bases between them. Germline CDR1 is SGHRS and CDR2 is YFSETQ.

V is TRBV5-1 and J is TRBJ2-7; 9 nucleotides agree with TRBD1. V was clipped by 4 bases and J by 6 bases; unmatched bases: 14. Germline V gene lookup returns CDR1 SGHRS and CDR2 YFSETQ. There are 16 residues in the CDR3. CDR3 protein: CASSRSRDRVAGEQYF. The CDR3 DNA reads as TGCGCCAGCAGCCGAAGCCGGGACAGGGTAGCGGGCGAGCAGTACTTC.

The V and J genes are TRBV27 and TRBJ1-5; weak D call: TRBD1 (6 bases). The CDR3 runs to 14 residues. V gave up 6 bases and J gave up 5 bases, with 14 bases separating them. Germline-derived CDR1 and CDR2 are MNHEY and SMNVEV (reference sequence). Here the CDR3 DNA reads TGTGCCAGCAGCAAGGGGCAGGGGCATCAGCCCCAGCATTTT. This encodes CASSKGQGHQPQHF.

The chain combines TRBV27 with TRBJ1-1; D is undetermined. This CDR3 is 13 amino acids long. V was cut by 4 bases and J by 1 base, with 7 bases left in between. Germline V lookup: CDR1 MNHEY, CDR2 SMNVEV (reference sequence). CDR3 in amino acids: CASSSQRNTEAFF. In DNA form, the CDR3 reads TGTGCCAGCAGTTCCCAGAGGAACACTGAAGCTTTCTTT.

This clone was found once. The rearrangement uses TRBV7-8 and TRBJ1-5, with 8 bases fitting TRBD1. V lost 6 bases and J lost 0; bases outside the gene matches: 7. The germline V gene has CDR1 SGHVS and CDR2 FQNEAQ. CDR3 length: 16 amino acids. The CDR3 nucleotides are TGTGCCAGCAGGCCTGACAGGGGCGATAGCAATCAGCCCCAGCATTTT. This encodes CASRPDRGDSNQPQHF.

The chain combines TRBV5-4 with TRBJ2-5, with 9 positions matching TRBD1. V dropped 5 bases and J dropped 5; count of bases not matched to a gene: 10. Per germline, CDR1 SGHNT and CDR2 YYREEE (reference sequence). The CDR3 contains 15 residues. The CDR3: CASRPTGGAGETQYF. The CDR3 DNA reads TGTGCCAGCAGGCCCACAGGGGGCGCGGGGGAGACCCAGTACTTC.

The chain employs TRBV29-1 and TRBJ2-5, with 7 bases fitting TRBD1. This CDR3 contains 14 residues. V lost 4 bases to trimming and J lost 4 bases; unmatched junction nucleotides: 9. Germline assignment: CDR1 SQVTM and CDR2 ANQGSEA. CDR3 loop: CSVGRDSRGETQYF. In DNA, the CDR3 is TGCAGCGTTGGAAGGGACAGCCGAGGAGAGACCCAGTACTTC.

The chain employs TRBV28 and TRBJ1-1, with D unclear. V was shortened by 5 bases and J by 5 bases, with 9 bases between the two germline ends. The CDR3 consists of 12 residues. The germline V gene encodes CDR1 MDHEN and CDR2 SYDVKM. The CDR3, as DNA: TGTGCCAGCAGTAACTATTGGACTGAAGCTTTCTTT. It is translated as CASSNYWTEAFF.

The chain combines TRBV7-9 with TRBJ2-7; 9 bases align to TRBD2. This CDR3 region has 14 residues. Germline values: CDR1 SEHNR, CDR2 FQNEAQ (reference sequence). The J segment lost 6 bases and the V segment lost 5 bases, leaving 8 bases of the junction unmatched. Written as DNA, the CDR3 is TGTGCCAGCAGCCTGGGGACTAGCTTACCCGAGCAGTACTTC. Translated: CASSLGTSLPEQYF.

The genes are TRBV19 and TRBJ1-2, with no clear D. V was clipped by 6 bases and J by 4 bases, with 18 bases between them. This CDR3 has 15 residues. Germline V gene data show CDR1 as LNHDA and CDR2 as SQIVND (reference sequence). In nucleotides, the CDR3 is TGTGCCAGTAGCTCGCATCAAACAGTAAGCTATGGCTACACCTTC. This gives the protein CASSSHQTVSYGYTF.

The chain has TRBV4-3 and TRBJ2-1; D is perhaps TRBD1 or TRBD2 (7 bases each). There are 17 residues in the CDR3. Germline V gene data show CDR1 as LGHNA and CDR2 as YSLEER. V lost 2 bases and J 3 bases, leaving 17 bases between the germline ends. The CDR3 coding sequence is TGCGCCAGCAGCCAAAAGCCGCAGGGGGGGGGCTACAATGAGCAGTTCTTC. Amino acids: CASSQKPQGGGYNEQFF.

The rearrangement uses TRBV18 and TRBJ1-3; D is unclear. This CDR3 spans 15 amino acids. Germline CDR1 is KGHSH and CDR2 is LQKENI. V lost 3 bases to trimming and J lost 2 bases, with 11 bases between them. The CDR3 reads CASSPDPKTGNTIYF. CDR3 bases: TGTGCCAGCTCACCGGACCCAAAGACTGGAAACACCATATATTTT.

The chain combines TRBV15 with TRBJ2-1, with D perhaps matching TRBD2 (6 bases). Looked up from germline, CDR1 is LNHNV and CDR2 is YYDKDF (reference sequence). The CDR3 covers 15 residues. The V and J ends lost 1 base and 9 bases respectively, with 16 bases between them. The DNA of the CDR3 is TGTGCCACCAGCAGAGCGGGAGTAGGGGTGGGTGAGCAGTTCTTC. It specifies CATSRAGVGVGEQFF.

This clone was seen only a few times. The rearrangement joins TRBV18 to TRBJ1-1, with a weak D call TRBD1 (6 bases). Trimming took 6 bases from V and 0 from J, leaving 20 bases between them. The CDR3 consists of 17 residues. Germline CDR1 is KGHSH and CDR2 is LQKENI. In DNA, the CDR3 is TGTGCCAGCTCCGTACTAAGTATGAGACAGGTGAACACTGAAGCTTTCTTT. It translates to CASSVLSMRQVNTEAFF. The entire variable domain, with the rest obtained from reference TRBV18 and TRBJ1-1, is as follows: NAGVMQNPRHLVRRRGQEARLRCSPMKGHSHVYWYRQLPEEGLKFMVYLQKENIIDESGMPKERFSAEFPKEGPSILRIQQVVRGDSAAYFCASSVLSMRQVNTEAFFGQGTRLTVV.

The chain is built from TRBV11-3 and TRBJ2-1, with TRBD2 matching 11 bases. The germline gives CDR1 SGHNT, CDR2 YENEEA. This CDR3 is 16 amino acids long. V was pared by 4 bases and J by 9 bases, with 11 bases of the junction left unmatched. The CDR3 DNA reads TGTGCCAGCAGCTCCCAACTAGCGGGAGATGCGGGTGAGCAGTTCTTC. It specifies CASSSQLAGDAGEQFF.

The J gene is TRBJ1-3, the V gene TRBV5-1; possible D gene TRBD1, 5 bases. This CDR3 is built from 16 residues. V was pared by 3 bases and J by 0 bases, with 13 bases between. In germline, CDR1 is SGHRS, CDR2 YFSETQ. The CDR3 region is CASSSGVGSSGNTIYF. CDR3 nucleotides: TGCGCCAGCAGCTCGGGGGTGGGGAGCTCTGGAAACACCATATATTTT. The entire variable domain, with the rest obtained from reference TRBV5-1 and TRBJ1-3, is as follows: KAGVTQTPRYLIKTRGQQVTLSCSPISGHRSVSWYQQTPGQGLQFLFEYFSETQRNKGNFPGRFSGRQFSNSRSEMNVSTLELGDSALYLCASSSGVGSSGNTIYFGEGSWLTVV.

The V and J genes are TRBV19 and TRBJ2-1, with 12 positions matching TRBD2. The CDR3 totals 16 residues. The V segment lost 5 bases and the J segment 6 bases; nucleotides outside the gene matches: 8. Germline V gene lookup returns CDR1 LNHDA and CDR2 SQIVND (reference sequence). The CDR3 sequence is CASSSQTSGRVNEQFF. In nucleotides, the CDR3 is TGTGCCAGTAGTTCCCAGACTAGCGGGAGAGTCAATGAGCAGTTCTTC. Full variable domain (outside the CDR3, taken from reference TRBV19 and TRBJ2-1): DGGITQSPKYLFRKEGQNVTLSCEQNLNHDAMYWYRQDPGQGLRLIYYSQIVNDFQKGDIAEGYSVSREKKESFPLTVTSAQKNPTAFYLCASSSQTSGRVNEQFFGPGTRLTVL.